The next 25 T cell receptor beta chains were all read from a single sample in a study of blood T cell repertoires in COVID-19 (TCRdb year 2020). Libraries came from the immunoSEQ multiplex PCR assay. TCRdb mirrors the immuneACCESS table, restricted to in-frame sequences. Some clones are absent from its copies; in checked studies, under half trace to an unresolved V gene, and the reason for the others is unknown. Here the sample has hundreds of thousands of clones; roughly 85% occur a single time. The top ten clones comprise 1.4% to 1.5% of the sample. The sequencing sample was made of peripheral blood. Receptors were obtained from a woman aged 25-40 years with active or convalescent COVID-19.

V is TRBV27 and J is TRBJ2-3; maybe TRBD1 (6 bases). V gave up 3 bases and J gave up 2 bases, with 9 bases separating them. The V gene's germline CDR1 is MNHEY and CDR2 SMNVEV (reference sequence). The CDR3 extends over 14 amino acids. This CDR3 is CASSFNRATDTQYF. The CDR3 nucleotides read TGTGCCAGCAGTTTTAACAGGGCCACAGATACGCAGTATTTT.

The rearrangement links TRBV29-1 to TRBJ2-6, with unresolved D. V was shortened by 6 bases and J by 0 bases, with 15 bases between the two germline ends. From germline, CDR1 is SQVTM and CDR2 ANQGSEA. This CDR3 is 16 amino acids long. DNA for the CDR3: TGCAGCGTCAAGACTGATCAGCTCTCTGGGGCCAACGTCCTGACTTTC. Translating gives CSVKTDQLSGANVLTF. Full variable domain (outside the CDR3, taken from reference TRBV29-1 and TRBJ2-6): SAVISQKPSRDICQRGTSLTIQCQVDSQVTMMFWYRQQPGQSLTLIATANQGSEATYESGFVIDKFPISRPNLTFSTLTVSNMSPEDSSIYLCSVKTDQLSGANVLTFGAGSRLTVL.

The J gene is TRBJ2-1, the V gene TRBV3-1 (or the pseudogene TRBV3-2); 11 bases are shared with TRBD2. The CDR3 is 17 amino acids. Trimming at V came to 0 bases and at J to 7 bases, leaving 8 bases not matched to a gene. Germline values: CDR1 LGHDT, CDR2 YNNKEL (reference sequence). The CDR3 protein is CASSQEPLAGGRNEQFF. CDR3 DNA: TGTGCCAGCAGCCAAGAACCCCTAGCGGGAGGTAGGAATGAGCAGTTCTTC.

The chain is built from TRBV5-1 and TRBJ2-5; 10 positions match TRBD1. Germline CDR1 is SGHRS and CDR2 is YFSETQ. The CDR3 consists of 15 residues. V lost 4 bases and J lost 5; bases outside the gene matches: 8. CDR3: CASSAGQGRGETQYF. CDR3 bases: TGCGCCAGCAGCGCGGGACAGGGGAGAGGCGAGACCCAGTACTTC.

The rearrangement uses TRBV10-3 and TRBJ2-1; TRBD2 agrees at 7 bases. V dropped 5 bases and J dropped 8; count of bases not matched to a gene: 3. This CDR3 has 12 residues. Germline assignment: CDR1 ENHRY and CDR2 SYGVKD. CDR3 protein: CAISQTSYEQFF. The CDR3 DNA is TGTGCCATCAGTCAGACTAGCTATGAGCAGTTCTTC.

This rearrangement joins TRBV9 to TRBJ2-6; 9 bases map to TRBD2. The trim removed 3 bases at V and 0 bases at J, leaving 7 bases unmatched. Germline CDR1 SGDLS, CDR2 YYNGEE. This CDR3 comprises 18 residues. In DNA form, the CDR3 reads TGTGCCAGCAGCGAAGCGGGAGGTCTCTTCTCTGGGGCCAACGTCCTGACTTTC. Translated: CASSEAGGLFSGANVLTF.

The CDR3 loop is CASSPRHDNNSPLHF. In DNA form, the CDR3 reads TGTGCCAGCAGCCCTCGACACGACAATAATTCACCCCTCCACTTT. The chain is built from TRBV14 and TRBJ1-6; D ambiguous. V was cut by 4 bases and J by 5 bases, with 12 bases left in between. Germline assignment: CDR1 SGHDN and CDR2 FVKESK. The CDR3 spans 15 residues. The complete variable domain, with remaining parts taken from reference TRBV14 and TRBJ1-6, reads EAGVTQFPSHSVIEKGQTVTLRCDPISGHDNLYWYRRVMGKEIKFLLHFVKESKQDESGMPNNRFLAERTGGTYSTLKVQPAELEDSGVYFCASSPRHDNNSPLHFGNGTRLTVT.

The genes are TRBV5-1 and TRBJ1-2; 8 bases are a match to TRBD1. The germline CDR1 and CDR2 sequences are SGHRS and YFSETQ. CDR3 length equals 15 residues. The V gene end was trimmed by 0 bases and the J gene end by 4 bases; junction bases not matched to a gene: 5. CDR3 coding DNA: TGCGCCAGCAGCTTGGATCGGACAGGGCCCTATGGCTACACCTTC. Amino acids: CASSLDRTGPYGYTF.

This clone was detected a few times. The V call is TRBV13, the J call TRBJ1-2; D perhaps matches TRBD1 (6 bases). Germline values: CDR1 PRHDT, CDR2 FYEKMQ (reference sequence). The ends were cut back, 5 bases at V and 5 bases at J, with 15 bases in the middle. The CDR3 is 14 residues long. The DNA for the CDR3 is TGTGCCAGCAGCCCCTCGGACAGCATATATGGCTACACCTTC. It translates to CASSPSDSIYGYTF.

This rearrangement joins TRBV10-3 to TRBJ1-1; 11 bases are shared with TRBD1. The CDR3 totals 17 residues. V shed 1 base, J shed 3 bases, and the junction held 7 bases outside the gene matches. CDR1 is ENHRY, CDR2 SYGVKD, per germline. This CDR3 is CAISELDRGHLDTEAFF. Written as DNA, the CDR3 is TGTGCCATCAGTGAGTTGGACAGGGGGCATTTGGACACTGAAGCTTTCTTT.

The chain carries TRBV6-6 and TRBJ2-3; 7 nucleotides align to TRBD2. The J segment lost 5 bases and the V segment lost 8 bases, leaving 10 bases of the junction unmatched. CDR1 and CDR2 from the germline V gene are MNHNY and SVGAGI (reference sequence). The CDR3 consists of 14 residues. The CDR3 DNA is TGTGCCAGCGGGCTAGCGGAAGAGGGAGATACGCAGTATTTT. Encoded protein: CASGLAEEGDTQYF.

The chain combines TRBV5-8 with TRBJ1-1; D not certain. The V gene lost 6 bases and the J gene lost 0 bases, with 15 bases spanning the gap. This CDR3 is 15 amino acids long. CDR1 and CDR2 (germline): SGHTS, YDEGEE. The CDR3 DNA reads TGTGCCAGCATAAATCGCGCAGGCATGAACACTGAAGCTTTCTTT. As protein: CASINRAGMNTEAFF. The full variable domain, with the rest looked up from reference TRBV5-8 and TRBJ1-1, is EAGVTQSPTHLIKTRGQQATLRCSPISGHTSVYWYQQALGLGLQFLLWYDEGEERNRGNFPPRFSGRQFPNYSSELNVNALELEDSALYLCASINRAGMNTEAFFGQGTRLTVV.

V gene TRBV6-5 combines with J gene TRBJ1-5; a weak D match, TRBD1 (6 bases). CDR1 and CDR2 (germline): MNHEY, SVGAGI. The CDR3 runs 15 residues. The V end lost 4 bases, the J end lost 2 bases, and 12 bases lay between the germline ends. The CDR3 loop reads CASSSTGLGNQPQHF. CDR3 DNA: TGTGCCAGCAGTTCGACAGGCTTGGGCAATCAGCCCCAGCATTTT.

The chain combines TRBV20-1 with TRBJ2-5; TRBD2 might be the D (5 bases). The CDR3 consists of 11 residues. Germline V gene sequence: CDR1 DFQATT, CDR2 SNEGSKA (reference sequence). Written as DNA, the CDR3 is TGCAGCGTCGAGGGTGGGAAGACCCAGTACTTC. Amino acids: CSVEGGKTQYF.

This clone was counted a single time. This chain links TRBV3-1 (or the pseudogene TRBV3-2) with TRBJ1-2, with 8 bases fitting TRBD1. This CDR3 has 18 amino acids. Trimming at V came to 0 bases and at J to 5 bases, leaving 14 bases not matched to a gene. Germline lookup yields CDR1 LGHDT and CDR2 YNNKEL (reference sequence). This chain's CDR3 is CASSQEIVGTGQSYGYTF. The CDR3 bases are TGTGCCAGCAGCCAAGAGATCGTGGGGACAGGCCAATCTTATGGCTACACCTTC.

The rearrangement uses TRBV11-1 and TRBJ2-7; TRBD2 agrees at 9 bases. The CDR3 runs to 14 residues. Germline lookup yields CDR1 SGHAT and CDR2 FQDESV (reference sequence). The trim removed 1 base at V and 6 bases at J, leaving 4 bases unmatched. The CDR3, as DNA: TGTGCCAGCAGCTTAGGCGCGGGAGGGCGCGAGCAGTACTTC. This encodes CASSLGAGGREQYF.

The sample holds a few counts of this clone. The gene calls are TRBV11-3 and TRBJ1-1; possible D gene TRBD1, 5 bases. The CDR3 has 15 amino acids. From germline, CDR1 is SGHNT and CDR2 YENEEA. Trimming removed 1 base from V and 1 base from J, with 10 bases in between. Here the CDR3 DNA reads TGTGCCAGCAGCTTAGGAGGGACTGCGAACACTGAAGCTTTCTTT. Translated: CASSLGGTANTEAFF. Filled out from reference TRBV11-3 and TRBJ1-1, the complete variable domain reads EAGVVQSPRYKIIEKKQPVAFWCNPISGHNTLYWYLQNLGQGPELLIRYENEEAVDDSQLPKDRFSAERLKGVDSTLKIQPAELGDSAVYLCASSLGGTANTEAFFGQGTRLTVV.

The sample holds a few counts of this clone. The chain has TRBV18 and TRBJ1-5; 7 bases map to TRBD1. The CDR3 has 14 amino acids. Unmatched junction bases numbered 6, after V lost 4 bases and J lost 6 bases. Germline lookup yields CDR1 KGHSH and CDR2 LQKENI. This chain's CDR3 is CASSRYQGVQPQHF. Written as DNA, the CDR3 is TGTGCCAGCTCACGTTATCAGGGGGTTCAGCCCCAGCATTTT.

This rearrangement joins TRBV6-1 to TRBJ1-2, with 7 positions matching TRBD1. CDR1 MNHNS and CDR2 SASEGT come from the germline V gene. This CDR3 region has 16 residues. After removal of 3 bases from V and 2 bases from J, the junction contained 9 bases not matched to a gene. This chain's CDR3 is CASSDLNWDSNYGYTF. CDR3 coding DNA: TGTGCCAGCAGTGATCTTAACTGGGACAGCAACTATGGCTACACCTTC.

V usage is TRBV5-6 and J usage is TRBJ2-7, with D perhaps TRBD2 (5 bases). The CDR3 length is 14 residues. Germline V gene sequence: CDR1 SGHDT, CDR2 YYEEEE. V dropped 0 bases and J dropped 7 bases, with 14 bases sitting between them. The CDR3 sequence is CASSLVQDPGEQYF. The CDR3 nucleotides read TGTGCCAGCAGCTTGGTTCAGGATCCGGGGGAGCAGTACTTC.

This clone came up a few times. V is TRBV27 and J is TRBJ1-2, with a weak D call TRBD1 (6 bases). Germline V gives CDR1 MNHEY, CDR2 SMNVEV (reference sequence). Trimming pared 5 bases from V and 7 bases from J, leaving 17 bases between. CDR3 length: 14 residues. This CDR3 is CASSASGGAPGYTF. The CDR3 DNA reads TGTGCCAGCAGTGCGTCCGGGGGGGCGCCTGGCTACACCTTC.

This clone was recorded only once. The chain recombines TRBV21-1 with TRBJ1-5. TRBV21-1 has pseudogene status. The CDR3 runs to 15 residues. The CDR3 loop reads CASYGGRRRNQPQHF. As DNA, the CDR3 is TGTGCCTCTTACGGAGGACGTCGCCGCAATCAGCCCCAGCATTTT.

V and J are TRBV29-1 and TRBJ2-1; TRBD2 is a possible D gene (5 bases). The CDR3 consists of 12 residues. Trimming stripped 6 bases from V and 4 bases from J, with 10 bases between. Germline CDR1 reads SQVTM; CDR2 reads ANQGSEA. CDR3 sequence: CSVLDWYNEQFF. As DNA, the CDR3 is TGCAGCGTACTGGACTGGTACAATGAGCAGTTCTTC.

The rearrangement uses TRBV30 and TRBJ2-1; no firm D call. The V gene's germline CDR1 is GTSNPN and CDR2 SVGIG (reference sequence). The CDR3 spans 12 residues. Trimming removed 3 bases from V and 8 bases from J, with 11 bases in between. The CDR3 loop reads CAWSRSWDEQFF. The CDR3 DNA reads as TGTGCCTGGAGCCGGAGCTGGGATGAGCAGTTCTTC.

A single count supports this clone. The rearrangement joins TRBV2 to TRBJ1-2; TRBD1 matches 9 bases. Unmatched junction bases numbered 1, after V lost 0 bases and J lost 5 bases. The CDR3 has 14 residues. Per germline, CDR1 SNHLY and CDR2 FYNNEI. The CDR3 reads CASSEAGTGYGYTF. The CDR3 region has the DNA TGTGCCAGCAGTGAAGCAGGGACAGGGTATGGCTACACCTTC. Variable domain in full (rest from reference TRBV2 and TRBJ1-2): EPEVTQTPSHQVTQMGQEVILRCVPISNHLYFYWYRQILGQKVEFLVSFYNNEISEKSEIFDDQFSVERPDGSNFTLKIRSTKLEDSAMYFCASSEAGTGYGYTFGSGTRLTVV.